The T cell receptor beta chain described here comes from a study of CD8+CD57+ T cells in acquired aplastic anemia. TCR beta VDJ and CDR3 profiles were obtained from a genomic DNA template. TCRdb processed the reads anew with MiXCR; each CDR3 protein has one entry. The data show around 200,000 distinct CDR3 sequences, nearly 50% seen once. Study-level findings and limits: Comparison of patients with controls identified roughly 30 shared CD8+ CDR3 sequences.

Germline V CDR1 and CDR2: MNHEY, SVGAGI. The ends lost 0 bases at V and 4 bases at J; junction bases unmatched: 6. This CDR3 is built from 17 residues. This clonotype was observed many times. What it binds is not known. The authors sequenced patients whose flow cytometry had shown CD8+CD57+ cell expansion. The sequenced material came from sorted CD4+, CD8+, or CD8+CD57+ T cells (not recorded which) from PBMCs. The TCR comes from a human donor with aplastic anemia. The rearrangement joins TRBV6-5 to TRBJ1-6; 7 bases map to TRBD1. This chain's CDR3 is CASSYSRKGQYNSPLHF. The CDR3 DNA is TGTGCCAGCAGTTACTCCCGTAAGGGACAGTATAATTCACCCCTCCACTTT.